This paragraph covers one T cell receptor (beta chain) sequence. Its antigen is unidentified. Time point in this sample: week 3, after first cycle of checkpoint inhibitor. No patient had earlier systemic cancer treatment, concurrent immunosuppressants, or another active cancer. V lost 0 bases and J lost 8, with 13 bases in between. Germline CDR1 is SGHVS and CDR2 is FQNEAQ. The CDR3 covers 14 residues. DNA loading was fixed at about 360 ng for all bulk PBMC samples. TCRdb's table, derived via immunoSEQ multiplex PCR, lists solely in-frame clones and lacks some. Of 6,500 to 10,000 clones listed, 87% are singletons. The source of the sample is a study of blood T cell dynamics during melanoma immunotherapy. Overall study findings and caveats: Clones driving repertoire changes may be melanoma-specific or general immune activation.

V is TRBV7-8 and J is TRBJ1-2; D is uncertain. The clonotype comes from a human donor with melanoma. The material was blood, obtained from a patient treated with checkpoint blockade. CDR3 amino acids: CASSLALSGGGYTF. The CDR3 nucleotides read TGTGCCAGCAGCTTAGCGCTCTCGGGAGGCGGCTACACCTTC.